These 22 T cell receptor beta chains share one sample of origin, sequenced in a study of T-cell reconstitution after alpha-beta-depleted transplantation in children. Unique molecular identifiers were incorporated when the TCRbeta library was constructed. MiXCR, run by TCRdb on the PCR reads, gives a single entry per CDR3 protein. The sample consists of a few hundred thousand distinct CDR3 sequences, over 9.5% of them appearing once. The input for sequencing was PBMCs, taken before TCRalphabeta/CD19-depleted stem cell transplant. These receptors originate from a boy in the first two years of life with acute myeloid leukemia, due to receive a stem cell transplant.

This clonotype was found many times. The chain is built from TRBV2 and TRBJ2-3; the D is unclear. V shed 0 bases and J shed 2 bases, with 12 bases lying between them. Germline CDR1 is SNHLY and CDR2 is FYNNEI. The CDR3 consists of 16 residues. This CDR3 reads CASSEALGQPTDTQYF. The CDR3 DNA follows: TGTGCCAGCAGTGAAGCGCTCGGGCAGCCCACAGATACGCAGTATTTT.

The chain combines TRBV4-3 with TRBJ2-7; TRBD1 matches 9 bases. The V gene's germline CDR1 is LGHNA and CDR2 YSLEER. This CDR3 is built from 15 residues. The V segment lost 3 bases and the J segment 3 bases; nucleotides outside the gene matches: 6. The CDR3 coding sequence is TGCGCCAGCAGCCACGGGACAGGGCGAGTCTACGAGCAGTACTTC. Translating gives CASSHGTGRVYEQYF.

This clonotype was recorded many times. The gene calls are TRBV5-1 and TRBJ1-6; 7 bases fit TRBD1. With 6 bases clipped from V and 4 bases from J, the junction kept 4 bases outside the gene matches. This CDR3 is 14 amino acids long. From germline, CDR1 is SGHRS and CDR2 YFSETQ. The CDR3: CASTRTGYNSPLHF. The CDR3 DNA reads as TGCGCCAGCACCCGGACAGGTTATAATTCACCCCTCCACTTT.

This clonotype has just a few counts. The chain employs TRBV9 and TRBJ1-1; TRBD1 matches 7 bases. Germline V gene sequence: CDR1 SGDLS, CDR2 YYNGEE. This CDR3 comprises 14 residues. The junction had 4 bases not matched to a gene; V was cut back by 4 bases and J by 1 base. For the CDR3, the DNA is TGTGCCAGCAGCCCGCACAGGGGGAACACTGAAGCTTTCTTT. As protein: CASSPHRGNTEAFF.

This clonotype was counted between two and nine times. This chain joins TRBV7-3 and TRBJ2-1; a possible D gene is TRBD1 (5 bases). The CDR3 totals 15 residues. Germline V CDR1 and CDR2: SGHTA, FQGTGA. The V gene lost 5 bases and the J gene lost 12 bases, with 23 bases spanning the gap. CDR3 nucleotides: TGTGCCAGCAGCCTAAGCAAGGGGCCCCGTTCAGGGCAGTTCTTC. This translates into CASSLSKGPRSGQFF.

This rearrangement joins TRBV12-5 to TRBJ1-6; D gene uncertain. V lost 1 base, J lost 7 bases, and 11 bases lay in between. The CDR3 covers 15 residues. Germline CDR1 reads LGHNT; CDR2 reads FRNRAP. The CDR3 coding sequence is TGTGCTAGTGGTTTGGCCTACATTGGCAATTCACCCCTCCACTTT. Amino acids: CASGLAYIGNSPLHF.

The sample holds many counts of this clonotype. The J gene is TRBJ2-7, the V gene TRBV7-9; no clear D gene. CDR1 and CDR2 (germline): SEHNR, FQNEAQ (reference sequence). V lost 5 bases and J lost 6, with 14 bases in between. The CDR3 totals 13 residues. CDR3: CASSPREPVEQYF. The CDR3 DNA reads as TGTGCCAGCAGCCCAAGAGAACCGGTCGAGCAGTACTTC.

Ten or more counts support this clonotype. V is TRBV13 and J is TRBJ2-2; D remains ambiguous. CDR1 PRHDT and CDR2 FYEKMQ come from the germline V gene (reference sequence). V was clipped by 0 bases and J by 10 bases, with 9 bases between them. CDR3 length equals 13 residues. CDR3 coding DNA: TGTGCCAGCAGCTTAGGAGGCGACACGGAGCTGTTTTTT. Amino acid sequence: CASSLGGDTELFF.

This clonotype was counted ten times or more. The chain joins TRBV12-3 or TRBV12-4 to TRBJ1-2; D not resolved. V was shortened by 2 bases and J by 2 bases, with 9 bases between the two germline ends. This CDR3 contains 14 residues. The CDR3 spells CASSLNALNYGYTF. The CDR3 DNA sequence: TGTGCCAGCAGTTTAAACGCCTTGAACTATGGCTACACCTTC.

This clonotype was observed a handful of times. The chain recombines TRBV5-1 with TRBJ2-1, with 12 nucleotides matching TRBD2. Germline assignment: CDR1 SGHRS and CDR2 YFSETQ. This CDR3 region has 15 residues. V lost 4 bases to trimming and J lost 9 bases; unmatched junction nucleotides: 8. The CDR3 DNA reads as TGCGCCAGCAGCCAACTAGCGGGGGGCGGTGGTGAGCAGTTCTTC. Its translation: CASSQLAGGGGEQFF.

This clonotype was counted between two and nine times. The chain uses TRBV5-6 and TRBJ2-2; 7 positions agree with TRBD1. Trimming removed 4 bases from V and 4 bases from J; junction bases left unmatched: 10. The CDR3 runs to 16 residues. CDR1 and CDR2 from the germline V gene are SGHDT and YYEEEE. DNA for the CDR3: TGTGCCAGCAGCCTCCATACAGGGGAACGCACCGGGGAGCTGTTTTTT. Encoded protein: CASSLHTGERTGELFF.

This clonotype was counted at least ten times. The chain is built from TRBV12-3 or TRBV12-4 and TRBJ1-2; D gene unclear. This CDR3 spans 15 amino acids. Trimming pared 1 base from V and 3 bases from J, leaving 12 bases between. The CDR3 DNA follows: TGTGCCAGCAGTTTAGGAGGGATCCTAGACTATGGCTACACCTTC. Its translation is CASSLGGILDYGYTF.

The chain links TRBV27 to TRBJ2-3; TRBD2 matches at 9 bases. The CDR3 is 14 amino acids. V shed 7 bases and J 5 bases; nucleotides not matched to a gene: 7. Germline V lookup: CDR1 MNHEY, CDR2 SMNVEV (reference sequence). The DNA of the CDR3 is TGTGCCAGCAAGCTCGCGGGAGGGTTAGATACGCAGTATTTT. The encoded protein is CASKLAGGLDTQYF.

The V call is TRBV20-1, the J call TRBJ1-1; 7 bases are shared with TRBD1. V dropped 8 bases and J dropped 2; count of bases not matched to a gene: 11. The CDR3 has 14 residues. Germline V gene lookup returns CDR1 DFQATT and CDR2 SNEGSKA (reference sequence). CDR3 in DNA: TGCAGTTCGAGATCCGACAGGGCAAACACTGAAGCTTTCTTT. It is translated as CSSRSDRANTEAFF.

As regards this clonotype: A much more abundant neighbour one base away suggests this may be a read error. The CDR3, as DNA: TGTGCCAGCAGCTCCCTGGCTATAAACATTCAGTACTTC. Its protein product is CASSSLAINIQYF. This chain uses TRBV5-6 with TRBJ2-4; D remains unclear. CDR3 length equals 13 residues. Per the germline V gene, CDR1 is SGHDT and CDR2 is YYEEEE. V lost 3 bases, J lost 6 bases, and 10 bases lay in between.

This clonotype was counted at least ten times. This chain joins TRBV28 and TRBJ2-6; D is undetermined. The CDR3 totals 13 residues. Germline values: CDR1 MDHEN, CDR2 SYDVKM. The V end was cut by 3 bases, the J end by 4 bases, with 4 bases between. The CDR3 DNA reads TGTGCCAGCAGTTTCCAAGGGGCCAACGTCCTGACTTTC. This translates into CASSFQGANVLTF.

The genes are TRBV11-3 and TRBJ2-7; no definite D call. This CDR3 is 13 amino acids long. Germline CDR1 reads SGHNT; CDR2 reads YENEEA. V was clipped by 0 bases and J by 5 bases, with 8 bases between them. Written as DNA, the CDR3 is TGTGCCAGCAGCTTAGATAGAAGCGACGAGCAGTACTTC. Its translation is CASSLDRSDEQYF.

This clonotype was seen a handful of times. V gene TRBV6-2 or TRBV6-3 combines with J gene TRBJ1-1; D gene unclear. The germline V gene has CDR1 MNHEY and CDR2 SVGEGT. The CDR3 sequence is 15 residues long. Trimming left V 7 bases short and J 0 bases short, with 15 bases between. In DNA, the CDR3 is TGTGCCAGCAATCCCTCCGGTTCTATGAACACTGAAGCTTTCTTT. The encoded protein is CASNPSGSMNTEAFF.

Ten or more counts support this clonotype. The chain uses TRBV6-1 and TRBJ1-1; 11 nucleotides align to TRBD1. Trimming cost V 6 bases and J 3 bases; bases outside gene matches: 9. Germline values: CDR1 MNHNS, CDR2 SASEGT. This CDR3 has 16 residues. CDR3 in amino acids: CASRNLGQGAYTEAFF. Written as DNA, the CDR3 is TGTGCCAGCAGAAACCTCGGACAGGGGGCTTACACTGAAGCTTTCTTT.

This clonotype was recorded many times. CDR3 sequence reads: CASNPGLAGGRDGANVLTF. The CDR3 nucleotides read TGTGCCAGCAACCCGGGACTAGCGGGGGGCCGGGACGGGGCCAACGTCCTGACTTTC. V usage is TRBV11-1 and J usage is TRBJ2-6; TRBD2 aligns across 15 bases. Germline lookup yields CDR1 SGHAT and CDR2 FQDESV (reference sequence). The CDR3 contains 19 residues. V shed 7 bases, J shed 4 bases, and the junction held 11 bases outside the gene matches. The whole variable domain, remainder taken from reference TRBV11-1 and TRBJ2-6, is EAEVAQSPRYKITEKSQAVAFWCDPISGHATLYWYRQILGQGPELLVQFQDESVVDDSQLPKDRFSAERLKGVDSTLKIQPAELGDSAMYLCASNPGLAGGRDGANVLTFGAGSRLTVL.

A single count supports this clonotype. A read error may be the cause here, since a much bigger clone is one base away. This rearrangement joins TRBV18 to TRBJ2-3, with D possibly matching TRBD1 (5 bases). Germline CDR1 reads KGHSH; CDR2 reads LQKENI. The CDR3 totals 17 residues. V lost 3 bases, J lost 2 bases, and 18 bases lay in between. CDR3 sequence (DNA): TGTGCCAGCTCACCTTTCCAGGGCGCTACTACCACAGATACGCAGTATTTT. Its translation is CASSPFQGATTTDTQYF.

This clonotype was counted ten times or more. The chain employs TRBV13 and TRBJ2-7; maybe TRBD2 (5 bases). Trimming shortened V by 0 bases and J by 3 bases, and 9 bases separated the two germline ends. The V gene's germline CDR1 is PRHDT and CDR2 FYEKMQ (reference sequence). This CDR3 is built from 14 residues. The CDR3 DNA follows: TGTGCCAGCAGCTTAGGAGGAGGAATCTACGAGCAGTACTTC. Its protein product is CASSLGGGIYEQYF.